This T cell receptor beta chain was recorded in a study of cytomegalovirus exposure and HLA in healthy donors. For the study at large: The roughly 110 validation repertoires used the same platform as the roughly 720 first-cohort repertoires (as reported by a later analysis). Study conclusions and caveats: Overall, roughly 150 TCR beta chains were annotated as cytomegalovirus-associated. Reported results showed that the classifier diagnosed cytomegalovirus status with high specificity and sensitivity.

For this clone: The antigen is unknown.

V was pared by 9 bases and J by 1 base, with 11 bases between. Per germline, CDR1 MDHEN and CDR2 SYDVKM. The CDR3 covers 13 residues. The data were produced by immunoSEQ multiplex PCR, yet TCRdb's version contains in-frame clones alone and is incomplete. Of 200,000 to 300,000 clones listed, around 88% are singletons. Sequencing was done on a sample of PBMCs. This clonotype was obtained from a woman in her twenties or thirties in good health and CMV-seropositive. The genes are TRBV28 and TRBJ2-3; D is uncertain. CDR3 in amino acids: CARTQRRTDTQYF. The CDR3 nucleotides read TGTGCCAGGACCCAGCGCCGCACAGATACGCAGTATTTT.